These 3 T cell receptor beta chains share one sample of origin, sequenced in a study of cytomegalovirus exposure and HLA in healthy donors. 60 Vbeta and 13 Jbeta primers were used in PCR. This table comes from immunoSEQ multiplex PCR, and its TCRdb copy is limited to in-frame clones, with some not included. The sample records around 200,000 clones, around four fifths being singletons. The specimen sequenced was PBMCs. These receptor sequences come from a woman aged 18-29 years in good health and CMV-seronegative.

This clone was seen more than once but under ten times. This chain links TRBV6-5 with TRBJ1-2, with D tentatively TRBD1 (5 bases). The CDR3 contains 15 residues. CDR1 and CDR2 from the germline V gene are MNHEY and SVGAGI. Trimming took 1 base from V and 3 from J, leaving 12 bases between them. This chain's CDR3 is CASSYLRGADYGYTF. The DNA of the CDR3 is TGTGCCAGCAGTTACTTAAGGGGCGCGGACTATGGCTACACCTTC.

This rearrangement joins TRBV28 to TRBJ1-2; D is unresolved. V was clipped by 5 bases and J by 0 bases, with 10 bases between them. The CDR3 has 14 amino acids. Germline values: CDR1 MDHEN, CDR2 SYDVKM. The CDR3 DNA sequence: TGTGCCAGCAGTGTGGGAGGAGCTAACTATGGCTACACCTTC. Residues: CASSVGGANYGYTF.

The chain carries TRBV6-5 and TRBJ2-5; 8 nucleotides agree with TRBD2. CDR3 size: 13 residues. CDR1 is MNHEY, CDR2 SVGAGI, per germline. V lost 4 bases, J lost 5 bases, and 3 bases stayed unmatched. The CDR3 DNA follows: TGTGCCAGCAGTTCGACTAGCGTTGAGACCCAGTACTTC. This encodes CASSSTSVETQYF.